This TCR beta chain was found in a study of cytomegalovirus exposure and HLA in healthy donors. General observations from the study: About 87% or about 30% of the time was how often most TCR beta V segments were productive, according to an earlier analysis.

The PCR was carried out with 60 Vbeta primers and 13 Jbeta primers. The protocol was immunoSEQ multiplex PCR, while the TCRdb copy is restricted to in-frame clones and leaves out a portion. The profile covers 200,000 to 250,000 clones, with roughly 83% appearing a single time and about 1.4% taken by the ten largest. Germline-derived CDR1 and CDR2 are LGHNA and YSLEER. This CDR3 has 14 amino acids. The ends lost 3 bases at V and 1 base at J; junction bases unmatched: 3. This clone was counted once. The antigen is not known. What was sequenced was PBMCs. The sequence derives from a girl aged 10 to 17 in good health and CMV-seronegative. V is TRBV4-3 and J is TRBJ2-7; 7 bases match TRBD1. The CDR3 region has the DNA TGCGCCAGCAGCCACCCGACAGGGTCCTACGAGCAGTACTTC. It translates to CASSHPTGSYEQYF.